This is a list of T cell receptor beta chains from one sample in a study of spatial heterogeneity in lung cancer. TCRdb fed the 5' RACE reads into MiXCR, producing one record per CDR3 protein. The profile shows roughly 120,000 distinct CDR3 sequences, 12% of them singletons. This specimen was PBMCs, taken at follow-up. These receptors originate from a male donor with early-stage non-small cell lung cancer. CDR3s include the opening cysteine and the closing phenylalanine or tryptophan. A D gene is named only where the DNA matches it firmly. Only part of the rows carry a size: once, few, many, or a class if the clone is expanded.

v_gene,abundance,len,j_gene,d_gene,CDR3nt,CDR3aa
TRBV12-3/TRBV12-4,few,15,TRBJ1-1,TRBD1,TGTGCCAGCAATCTCTTGGGACAGGGTAACACTGAAGCTTTCTTT,CASNLLGQGNTEAFF
TRBV29-1,many,12,TRBJ1-1,NA,TGCAGCGTTGAAGGGAGCCACTTTGAAGCTTTCTTT,CSVEGSHFEAFF
TRBV15,few,15,TRBJ2-3,NA,TGTGCCACCAGCAGAGGCAGGTCAGGAACAGATACGCAGTATTTT,CATSRGRSGTDTQYF
TRBV5-1,few,17,TRBJ2-7,NA,TGCGCCAGCAGTACAGCATCGTTCGCCCAAAGCTCCTACGAGCAGTACTTC,CASSTASFAQSSYEQYF
TRBV20-1,many,15,TRBJ1-6,NA,TGCAGTGCAGAAACAGGGAGGGGGGTAAATTCACCCCTCCACTTT,CSAETGRGVNSPLHF
TRBV2,many,16,TRBJ2-7,TRBD1,TGTGCCAGCAAAAGAGGGACCCGACAGGGTATATACGAGCAGTACTTC,CASKRGTRQGIYEQYF
TRBV7-3,many,14,TRBJ2-5,TRBD1,TGTGCCAGCAGCGCACAGGGGGTTCCAGAGACCCAGTACTTC,CASSAQGVPETQYF
TRBV28,few,15,TRBJ2-5,TRBD2,TGTGCCAGCAGTACCCGGGGAGGGTTGGTGGAGACCCAGTACTTC,CASSTRGGLVETQYF
TRBV10-3,few,14,TRBJ2-3,NA,TGTGCCATCAGTCCTCGGGGAGACACAGATACGCAGTATTTT,CAISPRGDTDTQYF
TRBV3-1,NA,16,TRBJ2-5,TRBD2,TGTGCCAGCAGCCTCCGTAGCGGGGGGGCCAGAGAGACCCAGTACTTC,CASSLRSGGARETQYF
TRBV6-1,few,13,TRBJ1-4,NA,TGTGCCAGCAGTGAAATCCAGAGTGAAAAACTGTTTTTT,CASSEIQSEKLFF
TRBV27,NA,17,TRBJ2-3,TRBD2,TGTGCCAGCAGTTTGAAAGCGGGGGCCTATTTCACAGATACGCAGTATTTT,CASSLKAGAYFTDTQYF
TRBV30,few,15,TRBJ2-5,NA,TGTGCCTGGAGTCCCTTTTACGGAGCCGAAGAGACCCAGTACTTC,CAWSPFYGAEETQYF
TRBV27,few,12,TRBJ2-1,NA,TGTGCCAGCAGTCAGGGAATCAGTGAGCAGTTCTTC,CASSQGISEQFF
TRBV7-8,many,14,TRBJ1-5,NA,TGTGCCAGCAGCTTAAAGGGGGGCAATCAGCCCCAGCATTTT,CASSLKGGNQPQHF
TRBV6-4,few,15,TRBJ1-2,NA,TGTGCCAGCAGTGACGGTTGGGGGGCGCCAGGAGGCTACACCTTC,CASSDGWGAPGGYTF
TRBV7-6,many,14,TRBJ1-3,NA,TGTGCCAGCAGCCCAGGGGTTGCGGGAAACACCATATATTTT,CASSPGVAGNTIYF
TRBV2,NA,14,TRBJ1-6,TRBD1,TGTGCCAGCAGCTCCGGGACAGGGTATTCACCCCTCCACTTT,CASSSGTGYSPLHF
TRBV19,many,13,TRBJ2-7,NA,TGTGCCAGTAGTAGAGGGGCAACCTACGAGCAGTACTTC,CASSRGATYEQYF
TRBV4-1,NA,16,TRBJ2-1,TRBD2,TGCGCCAGCAGCCAGGTCCCGGGACTAGCGTTCCATGAGCAGTTCTTC,CASSQVPGLAFHEQFF
TRBV5-1,many,13,TRBJ2-1,NA,TGCGCCAGCTTCGAGGGCCGAAGGAATGAGCAGTTCTTC,CASFEGRRNEQFF
TRBV5-1,few,14,TRBJ1-2,TRBD1,TGCGCCAGCAGCGCGACAGGGGTCGACTATGGCTACACCTTC,CASSATGVDYGYTF
TRBV4-3,few,17,TRBJ1-6,NA,TGCGCCAGCAGCCAAGATTTAAGGGGTTCCTATAATTCACCCCTCCACTTT,CASSQDLRGSYNSPLHF
TRBV24-1,NA,15,TRBJ2-3,TRBD2,TGTGCCACCAGTTGGACTAGCGGGGTGAAGGATACGCAGTATTTT,CATSWTSGVKDTQYF
TRBV12-3/TRBV12-4,few,13,TRBJ2-7,TRBD1,TGTGCCAGCAGGCCCGGGACAGCCCACGAGCAGTACTTC,CASRPGTAHEQYF
TRBV7-2,once,15,TRBJ1-2,NA,TGTGCCAGCAGCTTAGAGAGAGACCCCCGAAATGGCTACACCTTC,CASSLERDPRNGYTF
TRBV18,NA,14,TRBJ1-1,TRBD1,TGTGCCAGCTCACCCAGGACAGGGTACCTTGAAGCTTTCTTT,CASSPRTGYLEAFF
TRBV5-5,NA,15,TRBJ1-2,TRBD1,TGTGCCAGCAGCCTTACAGGGGGCGCGGACTATGGCTACACCTTC,CASSLTGGADYGYTF
TRBV5-5,NA,14,TRBJ1-6,TRBD1,TGTGCCAGCAGTTTGACAGGGGACGATTCACCCCTCCACTTT,CASSLTGDDSPLHF
TRBV7-9,NA,16,TRBJ2-2,NA,TGTGCCAGCAGGAATCGGGACACCACAACGATAGGGGAGCTGTTTTTT,CASRNRDTTTIGELFF
TRBV28,many,12,TRBJ1-5,NA,TGTGCCAGCAGCTTAGGGAATCAGCCCCAGCATTTT,CASSLGNQPQHF
TRBV6-1,NA,20,TRBJ1-1,NA,TGTGCCACCGCGGAGGCCCCTCTCAACGCAAGGGGGACCCTGAACACTGAAGCTTTCTTT,CATAEAPLNARGTLNTEAFF
TRBV29-1,many,13,TRBJ1-4,TRBD1,TGCAGCGTTGTCGGACAGGGGAATGAAAAACTGTTTTTT,CSVVGQGNEKLFF
TRBV24-1,NA,14,TRBJ2-7,NA,TGTGCCACCAGTGATGAAGGGACCAGCTACGAGCAGTACTTC,CATSDEGTSYEQYF
TRBV5-1,few,15,TRBJ2-5,NA,TGCGCCAGCAGCCCGGGTGAACTAGCATCGGAGACCCAGTACTTC,CASSPGELASETQYF
TRBV2,few,14,TRBJ1-6,TRBD1,TGTGCCAGCAGGGAACAGGGGGCGCCTTCACCCCTCCACTTT,CASREQGAPSPLHF
TRBV11-3,NA,12,TRBJ1-5,NA,TGTGCCAGCAGCCAGGGGAGACAGCCCCAGCATTTT,CASSQGRQPQHF
TRBV4-1,many,15,TRBJ2-3,TRBD2,TGCGCCAGCAGCCATGGGACTAGCGGCACAGATACGCAGTATTTT,CASSHGTSGTDTQYF
TRBV7-2,many,15,TRBJ1-5,TRBD1,TGTGCCAGCAGCTTCGGGACAGATAGCAATCAGCCCCAGCATTTT,CASSFGTDSNQPQHF
TRBV2,NA,14,TRBJ2-3,TRBD1,TGTGCCAGTTATCTAGCAGGGGGACCAGATACGCAGTATTTT,CASYLAGGPDTQYF
TRBV7-9,few,16,TRBJ1-4,NA,TGTGCCAGCAGCTTAGCGGCACCCTCAACTAATGAAAAACTGTTTTTT,CASSLAAPSTNEKLFF
TRBV20-1,many,10,TRBJ1-6,NA,TGCAGTGCTAGAGATGGGCCCCTCCACTTT,CSARDGPLHF
TRBV5-6,medium-sized,13,TRBJ2-7,NA,TGTGCCAGCAGCCTGGGCGTTGGGGCCGAGCAGTACTTC,CASSLGVGAEQYF
TRBV2,NA,13,TRBJ2-3,TRBD2,TGTTCTTTTGCGGGGGGGCGTAGAGATACGCAGTATTTT,CSFAGGRRDTQYF
TRBV19,many,14,TRBJ1-5,NA,TGTGCCAGTAGTATAGATGGGAGGCGCCAGCCCCAGCATTTT,CASSIDGRRQPQHF
TRBV5-1,few,14,TRBJ2-7,NA,TGCGCCAGCAGCTTGGTGACGGGGATACACGAGCAGTACTTC,CASSLVTGIHEQYF
TRBV20-1,many,13,TRBJ1-4,NA,TGCAGTGCCTCGCGCTTTAGCAAAGAAAAACTGTTTTTT,CSASRFSKEKLFF
TRBV27,NA,15,TRBJ1-2,NA,TGTGCCAGCAGTCCTACCCCAGTGGGCGGCTATGGCTACACCTTC,CASSPTPVGGYGYTF
TRBV10-3,many,13,TRBJ1-5,NA,TGTGCCACCAGCGGGGGAAGCAATCAGCCCCAGCATTTT,CATSGGSNQPQHF
TRBV12-3/TRBV12-4,NA,16,TRBJ2-3,TRBD2,TGTGCCAGCAGTCGATCCGGGACTAGGGTGGGAGATACGCAGTATTTT,CASSRSGTRVGDTQYF
TRBV10-3,many,18,TRBJ2-1,TRBD2,TGTGCCATCAGTGAGGGACTAGCGGGGGGATCATCCTACAATGAGCAGTTCTTC,CAISEGLAGGSSYNEQFF
TRBV29-1,many,14,TRBJ1-1,TRBD1,TGCAGCGGACGGACAGGGGGATTCGGCACTGAAGCTTTCTTT,CSGRTGGFGTEAFF
TRBV7-3,few,16,TRBJ2-1,TRBD1,TGTGCCAGCAGCCAAACCGGGACAGGACTCTACAATGAGCAGTTCTTC,CASSQTGTGLYNEQFF
TRBV2,NA,12,TRBJ2-5,TRBD2,TGTGCCAGCAGTACCGGGACTAGCGGTGTTTACTTC,CASSTGTSGVYF